The 3 T cell receptor beta chains below were found in one sample sequenced in a study of T-cell memory formation after mild COVID-19. TCRdb ran MiXCR on the 5' RACE reads and lists one entry per CDR3 protein. In the table there are about 440,000 distinct CDR3 sequences, 15% to 20% of which are singletons. Sequences were obtained from PBMCs or a T cell subset sorted from them (not recorded which). The receptors were gathered from an adult woman who had mild COVID-19 (a few samples of this study predate the infection). Cell type and time point are not known.

This clonotype was counted a few times. The gene calls are TRBV24-1 and TRBJ2-1; D ambiguous. V was cut by 7 bases and J by 10 bases, with 10 bases left in between. The CDR3 sequence is 11 residues long. From germline, CDR1 is KGHDR and CDR2 SFDVKD. CDR3 DNA sequence: TGTGCCACCAGCAGCCCGAGGGAGCAGTTCTTC. Translation gives CATSSPREQFF.

The chain joins TRBV12-3 or TRBV12-4 to TRBJ1-2; D call uncertain. V was clipped by 3 bases and J by 4 bases, with 15 bases between them. The CDR3 contains 15 residues. The CDR3 DNA is TGTGCCAGCAGTTTCCCGGGCCCAGGTGGCTATGGCTACACCTTC. Amino acid sequence: CASSFPGPGGYGYTF.

V and J are TRBV30 and TRBJ2-5, with TRBD2 matching 7 bases. CDR3 size: 15 residues. CDR1 GTSNPN and CDR2 SVGIG come from the germline V gene (reference sequence). The trim removed 6 bases at V and 0 bases at J, leaving 10 bases unmatched. The DNA of the CDR3 is TGTGCCTGCTCCAATTCTGGACTAGACCAAGAGACCCAGTACTTC. Protein sequence: CACSNSGLDQETQYF.